This T cell receptor (beta chain) was observed in a study of T cell repertoires in cytomegalovirus infection. Trimming removed 3 bases from V and 1 base from J, with 6 bases in between. This CDR3 is built from 13 residues. The germline gives CDR1 SQVTM, CDR2 ANQGSEA. A single count supports this clonotype. MiXCR, run by TCRdb on the reads, gives a single entry per CDR3 protein. The profile covers about 740,000 distinct CDR3 sequences, with 35% appearing a single time and about 2.8% taken by the ten largest. The chain carries TRBV29-1 and TRBJ1-4; D unclear. This sequence was found in a human donor in good health (CMV status not recorded). Some clones in this sample may be carry-over from other donors' samples. The specimen was PBMCs. CDR3: CSVDGGTNEKLFF. Written as DNA, the CDR3 is TGCAGCGTTGACGGTGGAACTAATGAAAAACTGTTTTTT.